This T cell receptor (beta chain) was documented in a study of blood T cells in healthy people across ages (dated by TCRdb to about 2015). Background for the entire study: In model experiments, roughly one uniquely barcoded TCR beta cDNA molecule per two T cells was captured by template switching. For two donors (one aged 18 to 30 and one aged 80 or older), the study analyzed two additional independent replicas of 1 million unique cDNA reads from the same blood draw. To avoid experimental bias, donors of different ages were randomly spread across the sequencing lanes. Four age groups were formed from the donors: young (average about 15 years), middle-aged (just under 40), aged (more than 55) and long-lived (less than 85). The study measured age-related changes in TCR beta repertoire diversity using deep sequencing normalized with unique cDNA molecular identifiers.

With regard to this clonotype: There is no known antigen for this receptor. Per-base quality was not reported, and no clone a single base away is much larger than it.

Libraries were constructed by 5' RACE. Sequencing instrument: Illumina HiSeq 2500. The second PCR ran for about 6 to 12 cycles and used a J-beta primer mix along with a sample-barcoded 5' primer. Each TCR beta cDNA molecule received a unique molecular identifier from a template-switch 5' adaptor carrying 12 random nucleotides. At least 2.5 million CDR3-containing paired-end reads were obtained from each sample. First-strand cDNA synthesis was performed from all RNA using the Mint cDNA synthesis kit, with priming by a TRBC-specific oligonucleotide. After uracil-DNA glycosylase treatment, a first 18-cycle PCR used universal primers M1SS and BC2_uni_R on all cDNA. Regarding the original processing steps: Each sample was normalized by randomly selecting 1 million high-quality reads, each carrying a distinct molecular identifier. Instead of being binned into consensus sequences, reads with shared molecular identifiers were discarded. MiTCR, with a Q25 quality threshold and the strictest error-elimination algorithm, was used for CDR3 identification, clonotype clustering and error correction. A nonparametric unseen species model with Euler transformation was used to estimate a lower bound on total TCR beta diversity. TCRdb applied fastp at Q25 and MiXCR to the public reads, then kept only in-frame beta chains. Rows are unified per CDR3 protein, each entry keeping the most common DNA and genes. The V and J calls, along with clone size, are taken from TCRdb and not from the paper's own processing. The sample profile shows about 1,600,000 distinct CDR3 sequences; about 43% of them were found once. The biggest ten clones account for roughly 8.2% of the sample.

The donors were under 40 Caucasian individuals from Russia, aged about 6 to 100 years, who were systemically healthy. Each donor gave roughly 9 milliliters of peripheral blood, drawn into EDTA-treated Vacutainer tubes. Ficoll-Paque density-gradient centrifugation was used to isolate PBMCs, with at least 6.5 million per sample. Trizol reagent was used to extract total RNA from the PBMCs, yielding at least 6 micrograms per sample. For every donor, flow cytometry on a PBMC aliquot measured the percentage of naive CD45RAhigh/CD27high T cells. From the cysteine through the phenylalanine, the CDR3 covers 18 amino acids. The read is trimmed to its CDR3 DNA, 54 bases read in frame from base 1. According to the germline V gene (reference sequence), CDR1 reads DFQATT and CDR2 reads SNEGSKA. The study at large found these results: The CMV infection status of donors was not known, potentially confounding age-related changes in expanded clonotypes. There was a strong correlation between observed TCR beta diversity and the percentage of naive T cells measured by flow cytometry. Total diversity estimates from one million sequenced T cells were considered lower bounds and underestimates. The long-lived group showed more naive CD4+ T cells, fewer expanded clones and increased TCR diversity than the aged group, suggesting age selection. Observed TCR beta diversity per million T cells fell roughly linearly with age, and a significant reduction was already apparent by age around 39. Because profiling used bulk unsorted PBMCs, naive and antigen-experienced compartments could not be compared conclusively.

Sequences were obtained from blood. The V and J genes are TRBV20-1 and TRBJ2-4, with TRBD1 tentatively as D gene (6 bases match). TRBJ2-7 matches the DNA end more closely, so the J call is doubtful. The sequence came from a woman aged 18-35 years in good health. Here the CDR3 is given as CSARGRTRPRRGGYEQYF. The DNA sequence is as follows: TGCAGTGCTAGAGGCCGGACACGACCCAGGAGAGGGGGCTACGAGCAGTACTTC.